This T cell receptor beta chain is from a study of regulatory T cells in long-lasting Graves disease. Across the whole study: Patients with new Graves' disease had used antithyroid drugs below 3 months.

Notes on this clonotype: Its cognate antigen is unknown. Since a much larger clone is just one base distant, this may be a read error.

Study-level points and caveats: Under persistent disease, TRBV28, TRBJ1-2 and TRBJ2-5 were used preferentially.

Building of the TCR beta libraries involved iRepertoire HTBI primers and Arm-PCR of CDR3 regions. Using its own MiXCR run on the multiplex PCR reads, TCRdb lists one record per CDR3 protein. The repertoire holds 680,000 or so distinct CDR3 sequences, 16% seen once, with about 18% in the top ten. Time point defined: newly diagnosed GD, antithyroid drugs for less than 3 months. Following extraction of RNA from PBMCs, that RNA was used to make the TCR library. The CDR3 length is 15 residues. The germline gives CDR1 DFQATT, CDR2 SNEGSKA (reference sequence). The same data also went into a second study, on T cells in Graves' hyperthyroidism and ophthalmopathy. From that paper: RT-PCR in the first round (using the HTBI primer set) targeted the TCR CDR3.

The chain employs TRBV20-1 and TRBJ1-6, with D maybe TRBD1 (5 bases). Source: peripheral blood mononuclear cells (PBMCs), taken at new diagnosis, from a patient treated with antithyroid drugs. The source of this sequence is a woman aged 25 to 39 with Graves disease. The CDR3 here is CSARDHAGYNSPPHF. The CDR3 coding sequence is TGCAGTGCTAGAGATCACGCAGGGTATAATTCACCCCCCCACTTT.